The subject of this entry is one T cell receptor (beta chain). This sample was included in a study of shared clonotypes between healthy human individuals. The CDR3 is made up of 15 amino acids. V lost 1 base to trimming and J lost 0 bases, with 7 bases between them. CDR1 and CDR2 from the germline V gene are SEHNR and FQNEAQ (reference sequence). Generated by immunoSEQ multiplex PCR, the TCRdb table keeps only in-frame clones and is missing some. Among about 1.5 million clones, more than 95% were seen once, and the ten largest hold approximately 1.2%. Sequencing used naive CD4+ T cells sorted from blood. The sample's subset: CD45RA+ positively selected. V usage is TRBV7-9 and J usage is TRBJ1-3; no reliable D call. This TCR was recovered from a man aged 30-40 years in good health. This chain's CDR3 is CASSLDAASGNTIYF. DNA of the CDR3: TGTGCCAGCAGCTTAGACGCTGCCTCTGGAAACACCATATATTTT.